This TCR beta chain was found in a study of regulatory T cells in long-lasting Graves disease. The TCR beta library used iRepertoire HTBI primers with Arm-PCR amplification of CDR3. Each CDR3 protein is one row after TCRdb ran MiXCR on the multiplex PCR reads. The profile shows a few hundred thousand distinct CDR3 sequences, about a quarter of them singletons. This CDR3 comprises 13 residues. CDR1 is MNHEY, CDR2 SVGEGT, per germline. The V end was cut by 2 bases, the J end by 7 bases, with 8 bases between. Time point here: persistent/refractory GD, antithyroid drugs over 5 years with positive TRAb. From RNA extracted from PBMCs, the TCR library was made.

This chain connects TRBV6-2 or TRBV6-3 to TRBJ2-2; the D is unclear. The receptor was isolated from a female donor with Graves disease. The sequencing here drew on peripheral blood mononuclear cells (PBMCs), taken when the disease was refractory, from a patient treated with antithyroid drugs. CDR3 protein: CASSYPTYGELFF. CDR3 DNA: TGTGCCAGCAGTTACCCTACGTACGGGGAGCTGTTTTTT.